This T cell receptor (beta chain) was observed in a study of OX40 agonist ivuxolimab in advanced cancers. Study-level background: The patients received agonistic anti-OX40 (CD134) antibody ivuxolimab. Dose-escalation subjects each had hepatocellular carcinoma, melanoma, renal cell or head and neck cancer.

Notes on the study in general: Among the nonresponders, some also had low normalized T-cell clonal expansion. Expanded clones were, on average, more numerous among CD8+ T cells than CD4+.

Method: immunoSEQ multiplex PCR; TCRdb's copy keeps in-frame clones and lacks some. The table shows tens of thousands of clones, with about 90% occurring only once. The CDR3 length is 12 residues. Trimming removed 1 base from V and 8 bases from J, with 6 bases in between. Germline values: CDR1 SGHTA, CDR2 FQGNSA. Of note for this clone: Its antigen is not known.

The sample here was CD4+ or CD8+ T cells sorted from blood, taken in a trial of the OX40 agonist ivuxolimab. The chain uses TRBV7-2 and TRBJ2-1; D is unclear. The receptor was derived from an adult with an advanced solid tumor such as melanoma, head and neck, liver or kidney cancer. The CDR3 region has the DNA TGTGCCAGCAGCTTAGATGGGCATGAGCAGTTCTTC. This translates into CASSLDGHEQFF.